This T cell receptor beta chain stems from a study of blood T cells in healthy people across ages. The study's findings and limits: There were more naive CD4+ cells and higher diversity in long-lived donors than in aged donors.

In the case of this clonotype: Its antigen is unknown.

It was with a sample-barcoded 5' primer and a J-beta primer mix that a second PCR of roughly 7 to 11 cycles was run. TCRdb re-called the 5' RACE reads with MiXCR, one entry per CDR3 protein. This sample has about a million distinct CDR3 sequences, with more than 30% found just once. This CDR3 spans 15 amino acids. Trimming pared 1 base from V and 4 bases from J, leaving 16 bases between. Germline-derived CDR1 and CDR2 are DFQATT and SNEGSKA (reference sequence). Donors gave roughly 10 milliliters of peripheral blood apiece. The V call is TRBV20-1, the J call TRBJ1-2; no reliable D call. This sequence originates from a man between 18 and 35 years old in good health. Specimen: blood. For the CDR3, the DNA is TGCAGTGCTAGAGCCCAGGCAAACCCCCTCTATGGCTACACCTTC. It is translated as CSARAQANPLYGYTF.